This T cell receptor beta chain derives from a study of cytomegalovirus exposure and HLA in healthy donors. As regards this clone: Its target is not known.

Losses at the gene ends were 3 bases for V and 4 bases for J; bases not matched to a gene: 8. Germline V lookup: CDR1 SGDLS, CDR2 YYNGEE. The CDR3 has 16 residues. Use of 60 Vbeta and 13 Jbeta primers characterized the PCR. Profiling relied on immunoSEQ multiplex PCR, and the TCRdb table lists in-frame clones only, not all of them. This table has approximately 170,000 clones, just under 80% appearing once. Study-wide points: For TCR beta chains, V- and J-gene trimming was later linked to a missense DCLRE1C variant. The number of N-insertions in an Asian-associated ancestry cluster was reportedly below the 666-donor mean in a later analysis. Under in vitro conditions, three CMV-associated chains were confirmed as specific for CMV antigens. The study designated 150 to 200 TCR beta chains cytomegalovirus-associated.

Sequencing used PBMCs. This TCR came from a woman in her thirties or forties in good health and CMV-seropositive. This chain uses TRBV9 with TRBJ2-2; 8 bases match TRBD2. CDR3 residues: CASSAHGRGATGELFF. The CDR3 DNA sequence: TGTGCCAGCAGCGCCCACGGGCGGGGGGCCACCGGGGAGCTGTTTTTT.